Following are 10 T cell receptor beta chains from one sample sequenced in a study of cytomegalovirus exposure and HLA in healthy donors (dated by TCRdb to 2015 to 2018). The method was the immunoSEQ multiplex PCR assay. For the multiplex PCR, a mixture combining 60 forward primers for TCR Vbeta segments and 13 reverse primers for TCR Jbeta segments was used. In its TCRdb copy, this immuneACCESS table keeps in-frame sequences only and misses some clones. Where compared with another copy, unresolved V genes explain less than half of these, and the others have no known cause. The table for this sample records tens of thousands of clones. About 6.2% of the sample is held by the ten biggest clonotypes. The sample consisted of PBMCs. These receptors were taken from a human donor in good health.

The CDR3 DNA reads TGTGCCAGTAGTATTTCGGGACAGGAGAGAGCTGAAGCTTTCTTT. It specifies CASSISGQERAEAFF. The J gene is TRBJ1-1, the V gene TRBV19; TRBD1 aligns across 8 bases. The germline gives CDR1 LNHDA, CDR2 SQIVND (reference sequence). The CDR3 extends over 15 amino acids. The V segment lost 3 bases and the J segment 6 bases; nucleotides outside the gene matches: 9.

The rearrangement links TRBV11-2 to TRBJ2-7; the match to TRBD1 covers 10 bases. Germline V gene sequence: CDR1 SGHAT, CDR2 FQNNGV. J was trimmed by 4 bases and V by 3 bases; bases with no gene match: 3. The CDR3 is 14 residues long. CDR3 in amino acids: CASSFGTGAYEQYF. The CDR3 DNA reads TGTGCCAGCAGCTTCGGGACAGGGGCTTACGAGCAGTACTTC.

The chain is built from TRBV20-1 and TRBJ1-1; D is unclear. Trimming left V 4 bases short and J 2 bases short, with 5 bases between. This CDR3 is 11 amino acids long. The germline gives CDR1 DFQATT, CDR2 SNEGSKA (reference sequence). This CDR3 reads CSATGNTEAFF. The CDR3 nucleotides read TGCAGTGCTACCGGTAACACTGAAGCTTTCTTT.

The rearrangement uses TRBV27 and TRBJ2-7, with 8 positions matching TRBD1. V lost 5 bases to trimming and J lost 2 bases; unmatched junction nucleotides: 14. CDR3 size: 17 residues. The germline CDR1 and CDR2 sequences are MNHEY and SMNVEV (reference sequence). CDR3 loop: CASSVVSVDRETYEQYF. CDR3 coding DNA: TGTGCCAGCAGTGTTGTCTCTGTGGACAGGGAGACCTACGAGCAGTACTTC.

This chain joins TRBV28 and TRBJ1-2, with 11 bases identical to TRBD1. After removal of 6 bases from V and 2 bases from J, the junction contained 8 bases not matched to a gene. Germline V lookup: CDR1 MDHEN, CDR2 SYDVKM. The CDR3 has 16 amino acids. For the CDR3, the DNA is TGTGCCAGCAGACGTGGCCGGGACAGGGGGAACTATGGCTACACCTTC. The encoded protein is CASRRGRDRGNYGYTF.

Note on this clone: Other DNA variants within this sample encode the same CDR3. V gene TRBV25-1 combines with J gene TRBJ1-6; TRBD1 might be the D (6 bases). The V end lost 6 bases, the J end lost 9 bases, and 18 bases lay between the germline ends. Germline V lookup: CDR1 MGHDK, CDR2 SYGVNS. CDR3 length equals 15 residues. CDR3: CASRRDGRGSSPLHF. Written as DNA, the CDR3 is TGTGCCAGCAGGAGAGATGGCAGGGGTAGTTCACCCCTCCACTTT.

This chain connects TRBV28 to TRBJ1-3; the match to TRBD1 covers 7 bases. The CDR3 consists of 16 residues. The V gene end was trimmed by 3 bases and the J gene end by 1 base; junction bases not matched to a gene: 6. Germline lookup yields CDR1 MDHEN and CDR2 SYDVKM. CDR3 DNA: TGTGCCAGCAGTTTTGTGACAGGGCCGTCTGGAAACACCATATATTTT. Translated: CASSFVTGPSGNTIYF.

V is TRBV7-9 and J is TRBJ2-7; 9 bases are a match to TRBD1. Germline-derived CDR1 and CDR2 are SEHNR and FQNEAQ (reference sequence). Trimming removed 4 bases from V and 5 bases from J; junction bases left unmatched: 0. CDR3 length: 12 residues. The CDR3 DNA sequence: TGTGCCAGCAGCTGGACAGGGGACGAGCAGTACTTC. It yields the protein CASSWTGDEQYF.

J is TRBJ2-3 and V is TRBV18, with TRBD1 matching over 8 bases. The CDR3 extends over 14 amino acids. The germline V gene has CDR1 KGHSH and CDR2 LQKENI. Germline trimming cut 4 bases from V and 2 bases from J; bases unmatched to any gene: 2. CDR3 residues: CASSLDRVTDTQYF. The CDR3 DNA reads TGTGCCAGCTCACTGGACAGGGTCACAGATACGCAGTATTTT. The entire variable domain, with the rest obtained from reference TRBV18 and TRBJ2-3, is as follows: NAGVMQNPRHLVRRRGQEARLRCSPMKGHSHVYWYRQLPEEGLKFMVYLQKENIIDESGMPKERFSAEFPKEGPSILRIQQVVRGDSAAYFCASSLDRVTDTQYFGPGTRLTVL.

Note on this clone: The junction departs from the called germline gene at one end, perhaps through a read error. The rearrangement uses TRBV6-1 and TRBJ2-7; D perhaps matches TRBD2 (6 bases). This CDR3 is 13 amino acids long. The germline CDR1 and CDR2 sequences are MNHNS and SASEGT. The chain's CDR3 is CASSEDQGGGTDF. The CDR3 DNA is TGTGCCAGCAGTGAAGACCAGGGTGGAGGGACGGACTTC.